This TCR beta chain originates from a study of CD4 T cells in relation to SARS-CoV-2 and coronaviruses. Study summary: Patient ages ranged from roughly 20 to 80, median 38. Of the patients, 7 or 8 were male, a few female, two Hispanic.

In regard to this clone: The antigen is not known.

General study findings and limits: Memory recall responses, not primary responses primed in culture, are what the assay detects.

With 7 bases removed from V and 7 bases from J, the gap between germline ends came to 13 bases. This CDR3 has 13 amino acids. Germline V CDR1 and CDR2: MNHEY, SVGAGI. Uncultured naive and memory CD4+ T cells supplied DNA for deep TCR-beta sequencing. Profiling relied on immunoSEQ multiplex PCR, and the TCRdb table lists in-frame clones only, not all of them. The sample contains approximately 38,000 clones, roughly 90% of which appear only once. Sequenced sample: memory CD4+ T cells from PBMCs. The source of this sequence is an adult with COVID-19. The chain recombines TRBV6-5 with TRBJ1-4, with D possibly being TRBD1 (6 bases). CDR3 DNA sequence: TGTGCCAGCATGGACAGTTCTGTTGAAAAACTGTTTTTT. Translated: CASMDSSVEKLFF.